A selection of T cell receptor beta chains follows, all from one sample in a study of cytomegalovirus exposure and HLA in healthy donors. TCRdb's table, derived via immunoSEQ multiplex PCR, lists solely in-frame clones and lacks some. The table has 170,000 or so clones, 80% to 85% seen once; the top ten hold approximately 3%. The sequenced sample was PBMCs. These TCRs come from a woman under 30 in good health and CMV-seropositive. CDR3s include the opening cysteine and the closing phenylalanine or tryptophan. The D gene is left open where the match is weak. The size entry is marked missing in some rows and otherwise reads once, few, many or a size class.

V	J	size	D	DNA	CDR3
TRBV5-8	TRBJ2-3	.	.	TGTGCCAGCAGCCAAATCACAGACACAGATACGCAGTATTTT	CASSQITDTDTQYF
TRBV7-8	TRBJ2-5	.	TRBD2	TGTGCCAGCAGCTTAGGCGGGGGGGCCGTTGGCGAAGAGACCCAGTACTTC	CASSLGGGAVGEETQYF
TRBV7-6	TRBJ2-1	once	.	TGTGCCAGCAGCTCCTACAGGGAAAATGAGCAGTTCTTC	CASSSYRENEQFF
TRBV5-4	TRBJ2-7	.	TRBD1	TGTGCCAGCAGCCGCGCCCCGACAGGGGCGAATTACGAGCAGTACTTC	CASSRAPTGANYEQYF
TRBV18	TRBJ1-2	.	TRBD1	TGTGCCAGCTCACCCACGGCAGAGACAGGGCGCTTCTTC	CASSPTAETGRFF
TRBV5-6	TRBJ1-1	.	TRBD1	TGTGCCAGCAGCTTCAGTGGGACAGTGAACACTGAAGCTTTCTTT	CASSFSGTVNTEAFF
TRBV4-3	TRBJ1-3	.	.	TGCGCCAGCAGCCAACGGGCCATATATTTT	CASSQRAIYF
TRBV7-9	TRBJ1-1	.	.	TGTGCCAGCAGCCCAGGTGTCATTGGCACTGAAGCTTTCTTT	CASSPGVIGTEAFF
TRBV2	TRBJ1-4	.	TRBD1	TGTGCCAGCGGTACCGGACAGGGGCGGGTAATAGGTGAAAAACTGTTTTTT	CASGTGQGRVIGEKLFF
TRBV4-2	TRBJ1-5	.	.	TGTGCCAGCAGCCAAGATCGGGTATCTAATCAGCCCCAGCATTTT	CASSQDRVSNQPQHF
TRBV2	TRBJ2-1	.	TRBD1	TGTGCCAGCACCTCGATCCGGGACAGGGTCTACAATGAGCAGTTCTTC	CASTSIRDRVYNEQFF
TRBV5-3	TRBJ2-5	few	.	TGTGCCAGAAGCATCGGACAGTCAGAGACCCAGTACTTC	CARSIGQSETQYF
TRBV14	TRBJ1-2	once	TRBD1	TGTGCCAGCAGCCAAGTCCAACGGGACAGGGTAAATGGCTACACCTTC	CASSQVQRDRVNGYTF
TRBV6-1	TRBJ1-1	once	.	TGTGCCAGCAGTGCCGGGGGGGCGGACACTGAAGCTTTCTTT	CASSAGGADTEAFF
TRBV11-3	TRBJ2-2	.	.	TGTGCCAGCAGCTCGGGACTCAACACCGGGGAGCTGTTTTTT	CASSSGLNTGELFF
TRBV5-6	TRBJ2-7	.	TRBD1	TGTGCCAGCAGCTTCTGGGACAGAACCTACGAGCAGTACTTC	CASSFWDRTYEQYF
TRBV7-9	TRBJ1-5	.	.	TGTGCCAGCAGTTCGACCTCGTCGACAAATCAGCCCCAGCATTTT	CASSSTSSTNQPQHF
TRBV4-2	TRBJ2-7	once	.	TGTGCCAGCAGCCTCTATCCTCCTCTTGCTAGCTATGACTCCTACGAGCAGTACTTC	CASSLYPPLASYDSYEQYF
TRBV14	TRBJ2-7	.	TRBD1	TGTGCCAGCAGCCAAGTGCTGGGACAGGGTGGGATCGAGCAGTACTTC	CASSQVLGQGGIEQYF
TRBV27	TRBJ2-5	.	TRBD1	TGTGCCAGCAGTTCCGGGGACAGCAAAGAGACCCAGTACTTC	CASSSGDSKETQYF
TRBV7-9	TRBJ1-1	few	.	TGTGCCAGCAGCTTAGATTACCAGACTGAAGCTTTCTTT	CASSLDYQTEAFF
TRBV13	TRBJ2-3	.	TRBD2	TGTGCCAGCAGCTTAGGGAACCCCCTAGCGGGGGATTTCACAGATACGCAGTATTTT	CASSLGNPLAGDFTDTQYF
TRBV4-3	TRBJ2-7	many	TRBD2	TGCGCCAGCAGCCAAGCTAGCGGGGGCCCCTACGAGCAGTACTTC	CASSQASGGPYEQYF
TRBV6-1	TRBJ1-2	.	.	TGTGCCAGCAGTGAAGCGAGCTATGGCTACACCTTC	CASSEASYGYTF
TRBV5-1	TRBJ2-1	.	.	TGCGCCAGCAGCAGCGCCTCCTCCTACAATGAGCAGTTCTTC	CASSSASSYNEQFF
TRBV2	TRBJ2-3	many	TRBD2	TGTGCCAGCGCGGTAGCGGGGGCAGGGGATACGCAGTATTTT	CASAVAGAGDTQYF
TRBV10-3	TRBJ2-6	.	TRBD1	TGTGCCATCAGATCGGGACAGGGCTTGACCGACCAATCTGGGGCCAACGTCCTGACTTTC	CAIRSGQGLTDQSGANVLTF